This T cell receptor beta chain was captured in a study of Ad26.COV2.S vaccination and SARS-CoV-2 variants. The germline CDR1 and CDR2 sequences are SGHDT and YYEEEE. The CDR3 covers 16 residues. V was clipped by 4 bases and J by 2 bases; unmatched bases: 8. Sequencing was performed with immunoSEQ multiplex PCR; in TCRdb, only in-frame clones are kept and a portion is missing. Counted here are 400,000 to 450,000 clones, about 92% occurring once; the ten biggest clones make up about 1.7%. Treatment defined: around 19 received Ad26.COV2.S at low or high dose, single or two shots; 5 received placebo; per-sample allocation not given. Day 63 after the first vaccine or placebo injection was the time point for sampling.

The gene calls are TRBV5-6 and TRBJ2-7, with 11 bases that match TRBD2. The clonotype comes from a person between 18 and 60 years old who received the Ad26.COV2.S COVID-19 vaccine or a placebo. Sequencing used peripheral blood, obtained in a trial of Ad26.COV2.S vaccine versus placebo. CDR3 region: CASSPLTSGATYEQYF. The CDR3 DNA follows: TGTGCCAGCAGCCCACTGACTAGCGGGGCGACCTACGAGCAGTACTTC.